This T cell receptor (beta chain) was identified during a study of blood T cell repertoires in COVID-19. Study summary: COVID-19 samples, acute and convalescent, were from the United States, Italy and Spain.

A single count supports this clone. All enrollees were roughly 18 to 95 years old and from fewer than 30 US areas. Assignments of participants to cohorts depended upon their own reported clinical history. Cohort 3 donors counted as recovered after two negative PCRs, clearance, or resolved symptoms. Germline V gives CDR1 LNHDA, CDR2 SQIVND (reference sequence). V dropped 11 bases and J dropped 8; count of bases not matched to a gene: 20. The CDR3 spans 15 residues. The repertoire was sequenced with immunoSEQ multiplex PCR; TCRdb's copy has only in-frame clones and lacks some. This repertoire shows approximately 200,000 clones, 86% found once; its top ten account for 8% to 10%.

The sequenced material came from PBMCs or T cells enriched from blood (not recorded which). The origin of this receptor is a woman aged 25 to 39 who had recovered from COVID-19. The chain employs TRBV19 and TRBJ1-2; 7 positions match TRBD1. CDR3 nucleotides: TGTGCCCACCACCGCGGACGACAGGGCCTGGGGGGCTACACCTTC. Translation: CAHHRGRQGLGGYTF.